This T cell receptor (beta chain) derives from a study of CD8 T cells in Susac syndrome. RNA was extracted with the RNeasy kit, and a quantity of roughly 0.45 to 1 ug was reverse transcribed using random hexamers. TCRdb re-analysed the immunoSEQ multiplex PCR reads in MiXCR, keeping a single row per CDR3 protein. The sample consists of over 350,000 distinct CDR3 sequences, roughly 85% of them appearing once. The V end lost 3 bases, the J end lost 2 bases, and 13 bases lay between the germline ends. Germline V lookup: CDR1 SEHNR, CDR2 FQNEAQ (reference sequence). This CDR3 is built from 15 residues. The chain is built from TRBV7-9 and TRBJ1-2; a weak D match, TRBD1 (5 bases). This sequence was found in a human donor with multiple sclerosis. The sequenced material came from CD8+ T cells from PBMCs. The CDR3 coding sequence is TGTGCCAGCAGCTTTTATGGGGGAGCGAACTATGGCTACACCTTC. Protein: CASSFYGGANYGYTF.